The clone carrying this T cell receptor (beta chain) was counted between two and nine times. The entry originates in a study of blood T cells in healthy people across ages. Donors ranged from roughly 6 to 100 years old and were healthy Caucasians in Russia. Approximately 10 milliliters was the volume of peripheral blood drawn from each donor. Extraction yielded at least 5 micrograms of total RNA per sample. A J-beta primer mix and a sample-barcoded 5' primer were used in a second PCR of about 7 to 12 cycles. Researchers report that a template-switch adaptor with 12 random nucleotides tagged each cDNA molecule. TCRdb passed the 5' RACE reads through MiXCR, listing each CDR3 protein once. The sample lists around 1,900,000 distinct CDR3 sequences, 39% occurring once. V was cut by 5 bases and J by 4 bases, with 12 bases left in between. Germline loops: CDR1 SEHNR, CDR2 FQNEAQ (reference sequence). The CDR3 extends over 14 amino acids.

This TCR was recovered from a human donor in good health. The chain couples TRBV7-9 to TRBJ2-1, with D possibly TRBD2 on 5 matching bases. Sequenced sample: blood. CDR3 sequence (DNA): TGTGCCAGCAGCGAACTTAGCGTATACAATGAGCAGTTCTTC. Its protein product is CASSELSVYNEQFF.